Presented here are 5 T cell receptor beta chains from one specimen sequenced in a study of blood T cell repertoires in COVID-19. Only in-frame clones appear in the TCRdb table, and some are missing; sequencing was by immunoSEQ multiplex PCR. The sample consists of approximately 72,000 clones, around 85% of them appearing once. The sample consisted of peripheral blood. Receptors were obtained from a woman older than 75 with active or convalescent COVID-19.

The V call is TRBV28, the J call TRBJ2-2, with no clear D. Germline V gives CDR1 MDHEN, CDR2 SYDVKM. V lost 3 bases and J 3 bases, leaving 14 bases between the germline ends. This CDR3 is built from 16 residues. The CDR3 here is CASSLTTPSDTGELFF. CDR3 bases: TGTGCCAGCAGTTTGACGACACCCTCGGACACCGGGGAGCTGTTTTTT.

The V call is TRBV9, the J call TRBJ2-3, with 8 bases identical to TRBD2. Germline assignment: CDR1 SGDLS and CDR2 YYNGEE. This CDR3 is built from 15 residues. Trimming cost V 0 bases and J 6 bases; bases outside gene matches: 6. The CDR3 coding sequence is TGTGCCAGCAGCGTAGACGGGGGGGCCGCGGATACGCAGTATTTT. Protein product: CASSVDGGAADTQYF. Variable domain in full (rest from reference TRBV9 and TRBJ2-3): DSGVTQTPKHLITATGQRVTLRCSPRSGDLSVYWYQQSLDQGLQFLIQYYNGEERAKGNILERFSAQQFPDLHSELNLSSLELGDSALYFCASSVDGGAADTQYFGPGTRLTVL.

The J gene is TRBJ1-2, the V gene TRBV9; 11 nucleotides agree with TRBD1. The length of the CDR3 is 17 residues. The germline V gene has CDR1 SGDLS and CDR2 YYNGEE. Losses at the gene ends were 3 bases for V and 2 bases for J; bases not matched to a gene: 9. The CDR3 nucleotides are TGTGCCAGCAGCGGTTCCGGGACAGGGGGAGGAAACTATGGCTACACCTTC. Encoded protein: CASSGSGTGGGNYGYTF. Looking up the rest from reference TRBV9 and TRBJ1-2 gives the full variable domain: DSGVTQTPKHLITATGQRVTLRCSPRSGDLSVYWYQQSLDQGLQFLIQYYNGEERAKGNILERFSAQQFPDLHSELNLSSLELGDSALYFCASSGSGTGGGNYGYTFGSGTRLTVV.

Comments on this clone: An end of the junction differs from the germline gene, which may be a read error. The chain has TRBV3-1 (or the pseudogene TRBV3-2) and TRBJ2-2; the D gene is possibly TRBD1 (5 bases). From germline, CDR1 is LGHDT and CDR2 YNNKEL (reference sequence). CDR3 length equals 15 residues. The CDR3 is CASSQDAGNPGELFF. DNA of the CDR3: TGTGCCAGCAGCCAAGATGCAGGGAACCCCGGGGAGCTGTTTTTT.

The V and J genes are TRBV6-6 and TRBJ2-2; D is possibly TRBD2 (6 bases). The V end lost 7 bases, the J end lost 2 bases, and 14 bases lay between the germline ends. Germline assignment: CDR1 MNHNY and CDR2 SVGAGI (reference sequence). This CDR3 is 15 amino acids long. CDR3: CASIHDGTNTGELFF. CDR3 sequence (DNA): TGTGCCAGCATCCACGACGGGACTAACACCGGGGAGCTGTTTTTT.